A selection of T cell receptor beta chains follows, all from one sample in a study of naive and memory T cell subsets. One entry per CDR3 protein results from TCRdb running MiXCR on the UMI-ligation and nested PCR reads. The sample contains 90,000 to 120,000 distinct CDR3 sequences, 14% of which appear only once. The sample taken for sequencing was naive CD8+ T cells from blood. Receptor source: a human donor in good health. Each CDR3 is given without its conserved first and last residue. The listing skips clone size in some rows; elsewhere it reads once, few, many or a size class.

cdr3_aa v_call clone_size j_call
ASSGESDRGHQTQY TRBV2 NA TRBJ2-5
SVGDRGAGNYGYT TRBV29-1 NA TRBJ1-2
ASSYSLTANTEAF TRBV6-5 many TRBJ1-1
ASRTGTSGTIYEQY TRBV12-3/TRBV12-4 few TRBJ2-7
ASGLAETQY TRBV27 few TRBJ2-5
ASSPVLGGHEAF TRBV4-3 NA TRBJ1-1
ASSVRDRGGYNEQF TRBV19 many TRBJ2-1
ASSQDEGSYEQY TRBV14 few TRBJ2-7
SADRSRREANYGYT TRBV20-1 few TRBJ1-2
AWSLDGDEQF TRBV30 NA TRBJ2-1
ASSLSLGQGTYEQY TRBV7-6 NA TRBJ2-7
ASSGLALDYNEQF TRBV7-9 few TRBJ2-1
ASSTGDHPSYEQY TRBV7-6 few TRBJ2-7
ASRSTGNTIY TRBV27 many TRBJ1-3
ASSSIGGELF TRBV11-2 many TRBJ2-2
ASSPRENNEKLF TRBV27 NA TRBJ1-4
ASSLVGGETQY TRBV11-3 few NA
ASSGLLPGTDTQY TRBV27 many TRBJ2-3
SAREWLVEGTEAF TRBV20-1 few TRBJ1-1
SVVLAYRNRSEAF TRBV29-1 NA TRBJ1-1
ASTSATVAGTQY TRBV14 NA TRBJ2-3
ASLRTVMGMNTEAF TRBV2 few TRBJ1-1
ASSLVRSGGGDKDTQY TRBV7-2 few TRBJ2-3
SVELLAGDYEQY TRBV29-1 NA TRBJ2-7
ASSLETDTQY TRBV5-1 many TRBJ2-3
SALTKAS TRBV20-1 few TRBJ1-2
ASSLETREETQY TRBV11-2 NA TRBJ2-5
ASSLSQALEQY TRBV7-9 many TRBJ2-7
SARDGRGKETQY TRBV20-1 NA TRBJ2-5
ASSGSSRSRGQGADTQY TRBV7-9 NA TRBJ2-3
ASSSGQLEQF TRBV7-9 many TRBJ2-1
ASSQYEEQY TRBV14 NA TRBJ2-7
ASSIWDSNNEQF TRBV7-2 NA TRBJ2-1
ASSYIAAYTDTQY TRBV6-2/TRBV6-3 few TRBJ2-3
ASSYSRFDYGYT TRBV6-5 NA TRBJ1-2